The following is a T cell receptor (beta chain) sequence with its context. This specimen comes from a study of technical replicates of blood from several donors. Clones were read by immunoSEQ multiplex PCR, and TCRdb kept only the in-frame ones, dropping some. This table has just over 55,000 clones, over 85% appearing once. The material sequenced was PBMCs. This TCR was recovered from a human donor in good health. Some clones in this sample may be carry-over from other donors' samples.

CDR3 amino acids: CASSHLGQVRNTEAFF. The CDR3 region has the DNA TGCGCCAGCAGCCATCTCGGACAGGTCAGGAACACTGAAGCTTTCTTT. The chain recombines TRBV4-1 with TRBJ1-1; 7 bases fit TRBD1. Germline V gives CDR1 MGHRA, CDR2 YSYEKL. CDR3 length: 16 amino acids. V shed 3 bases, J shed 1 base, and the junction held 8 bases outside the gene matches.